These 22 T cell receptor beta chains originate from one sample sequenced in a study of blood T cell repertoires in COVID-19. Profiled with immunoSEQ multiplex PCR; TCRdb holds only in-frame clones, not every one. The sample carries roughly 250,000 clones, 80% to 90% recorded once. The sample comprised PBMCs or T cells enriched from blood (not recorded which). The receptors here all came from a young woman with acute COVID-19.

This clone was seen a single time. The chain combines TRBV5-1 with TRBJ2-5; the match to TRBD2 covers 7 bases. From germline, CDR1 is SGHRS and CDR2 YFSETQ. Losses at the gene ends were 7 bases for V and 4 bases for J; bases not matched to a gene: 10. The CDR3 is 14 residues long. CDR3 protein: CASAESPGGETQYF. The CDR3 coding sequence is TGCGCCAGCGCCGAAAGCCCGGGGGGAGAGACCCAGTACTTC.

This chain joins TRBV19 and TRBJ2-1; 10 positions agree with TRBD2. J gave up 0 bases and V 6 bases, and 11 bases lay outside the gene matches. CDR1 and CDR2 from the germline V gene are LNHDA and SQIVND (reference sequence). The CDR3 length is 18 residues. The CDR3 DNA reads TGTGCCAGTAGCCTTTACGGACTAGCGGATAGCTCCTACAATGAGCAGTTCTTC. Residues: CASSLYGLADSSYNEQFF.

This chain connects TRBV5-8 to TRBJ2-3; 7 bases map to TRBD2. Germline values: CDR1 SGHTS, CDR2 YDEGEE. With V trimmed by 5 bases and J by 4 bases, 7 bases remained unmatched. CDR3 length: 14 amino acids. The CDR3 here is CASRPRGVADTQYF. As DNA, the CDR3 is TGTGCCAGCAGACCACGGGGGGTTGCAGATACGCAGTATTTT.

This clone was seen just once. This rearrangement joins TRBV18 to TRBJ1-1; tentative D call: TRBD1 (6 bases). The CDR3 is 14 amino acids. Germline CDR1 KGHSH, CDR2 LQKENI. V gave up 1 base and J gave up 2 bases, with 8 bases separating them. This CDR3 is CASSPRTDNTEAFF. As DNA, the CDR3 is TGTGCCAGCTCACCACGGACAGATAACACTGAAGCTTTCTTT.

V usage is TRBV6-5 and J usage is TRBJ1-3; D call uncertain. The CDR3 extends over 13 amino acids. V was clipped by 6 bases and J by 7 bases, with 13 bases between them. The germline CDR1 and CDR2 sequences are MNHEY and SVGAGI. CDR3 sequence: CASSSDAANTIYF. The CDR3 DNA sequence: TGTGCCAGCAGCTCCGACGCGGCTAACACCATATATTTT.

The CDR3 is CASSQAAATNEKLFF. In nucleotides, the CDR3 is TGCGCCAGCAGCCAAGCCGCAGCAACTAATGAAAAACTGTTTTTT. The chain joins TRBV4-3 to TRBJ1-4, with no clear D. The length of the CDR3 is 15 residues. Trimming stripped 1 base from V and 0 bases from J, with 6 bases between. Germline loops: CDR1 LGHNA, CDR2 YSLEER.

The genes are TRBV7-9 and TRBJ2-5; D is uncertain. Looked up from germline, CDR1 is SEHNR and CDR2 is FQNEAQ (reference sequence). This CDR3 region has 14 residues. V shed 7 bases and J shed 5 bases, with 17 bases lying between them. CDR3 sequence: CASTLDRSMETQYF. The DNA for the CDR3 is TGTGCCAGCACCCTCGATCGGTCCATGGAGACCCAGTACTTC.

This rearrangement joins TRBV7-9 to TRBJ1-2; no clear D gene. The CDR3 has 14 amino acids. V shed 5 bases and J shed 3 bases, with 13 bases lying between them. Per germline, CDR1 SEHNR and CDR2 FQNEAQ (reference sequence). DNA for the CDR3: TGTGCCAGCAGCCCTAACATCGGGTACTATGGCTACACCTTC. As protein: CASSPNIGYYGYTF.

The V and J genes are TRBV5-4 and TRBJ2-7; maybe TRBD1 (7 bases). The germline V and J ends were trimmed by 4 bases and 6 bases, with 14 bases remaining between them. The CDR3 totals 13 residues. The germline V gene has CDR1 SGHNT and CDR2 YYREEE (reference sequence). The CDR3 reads CASSDNRGLEQYF. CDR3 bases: TGTGCCAGCAGCGACAACAGGGGACTCGAGCAGTACTTC. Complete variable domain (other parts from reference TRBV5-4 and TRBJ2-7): ETGVTQSPTHLIKTRGQQVTLRCSSQSGHNTVSWYQQALGQGPQFIFQYYREEENGRGNFPPRFSGLQFPNYSSELNVNALELDDSALYLCASSDNRGLEQYFGPGTRLTVT.

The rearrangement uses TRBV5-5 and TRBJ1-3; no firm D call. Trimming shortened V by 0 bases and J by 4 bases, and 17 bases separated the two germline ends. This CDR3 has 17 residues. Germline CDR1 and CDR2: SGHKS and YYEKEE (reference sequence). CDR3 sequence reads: CASSLASSERIGNTIYF. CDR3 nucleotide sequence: TGTGCCAGCAGCTTGGCCAGTTCTGAGCGGATCGGAAACACCATATATTTT.

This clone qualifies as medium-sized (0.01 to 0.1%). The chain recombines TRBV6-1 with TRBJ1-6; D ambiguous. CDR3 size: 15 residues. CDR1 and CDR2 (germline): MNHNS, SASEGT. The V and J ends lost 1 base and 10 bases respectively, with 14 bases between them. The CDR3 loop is CASSEGAGKVSPLHF. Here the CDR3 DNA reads TGTGCCAGCAGTGAAGGCGCGGGGAAGGTCTCACCCCTCCACTTT.

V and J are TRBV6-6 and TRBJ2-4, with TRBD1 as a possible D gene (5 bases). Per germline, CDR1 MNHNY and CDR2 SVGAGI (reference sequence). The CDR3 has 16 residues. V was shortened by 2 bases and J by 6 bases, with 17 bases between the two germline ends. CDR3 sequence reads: CASSYPPTSRGNIQYF. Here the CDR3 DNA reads TGTGCCAGCAGTTACCCCCCGACTTCTAGGGGAAACATTCAGTACTTC.

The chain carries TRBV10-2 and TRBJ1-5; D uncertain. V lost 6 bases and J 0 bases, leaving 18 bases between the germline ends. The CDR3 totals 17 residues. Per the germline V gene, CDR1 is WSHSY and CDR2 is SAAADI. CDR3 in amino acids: CASSPSEGDYSNQPQHF. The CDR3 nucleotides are TGCGCCAGCAGCCCTTCTGAGGGAGATTATAGCAATCAGCCCCAGCATTTT.

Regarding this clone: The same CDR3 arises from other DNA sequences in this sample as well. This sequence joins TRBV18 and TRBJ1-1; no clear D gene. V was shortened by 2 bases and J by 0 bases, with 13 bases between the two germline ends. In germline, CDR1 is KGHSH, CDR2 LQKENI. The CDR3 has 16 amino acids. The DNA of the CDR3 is TGTGCCAGCTCACCAACCGGCGGCATGGTGAACACTGAAGCTTTCTTT. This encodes CASSPTGGMVNTEAFF. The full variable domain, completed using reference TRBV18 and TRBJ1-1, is NAGVMQNPRHLVRRRGQEARLRCSPMKGHSHVYWYRQLPEEGLKFMVYLQKENIIDESGMPKERFSAEFPKEGPSILRIQQVVRGDSAAYFCASSPTGGMVNTEAFFGQGTRLTVV.

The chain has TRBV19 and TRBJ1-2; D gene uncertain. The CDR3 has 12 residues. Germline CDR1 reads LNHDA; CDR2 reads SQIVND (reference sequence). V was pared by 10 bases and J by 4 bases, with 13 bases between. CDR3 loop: CATRHDSYGYTF. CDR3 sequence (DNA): TGTGCCACCAGACATGATTCCTATGGCTACACCTTC.

The CDR3 region has the DNA TGCGCCAGCAGCTTGTCAGGGGGCGAAAACACCATATATTTT. Translation gives CASSLSGGENTIYF. The V call is TRBV5-1, the J call TRBJ1-3; 8 bases match TRBD1. This CDR3 comprises 14 residues. The J segment lost 6 bases and the V segment lost 1 base, leaving 3 bases of the junction unmatched. From germline, CDR1 is SGHRS and CDR2 YFSETQ.

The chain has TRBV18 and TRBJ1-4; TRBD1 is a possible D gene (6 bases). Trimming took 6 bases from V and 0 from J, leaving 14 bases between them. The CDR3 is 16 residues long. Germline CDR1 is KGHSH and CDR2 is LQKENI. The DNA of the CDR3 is TGTGCCAGCTCGCCTACACAGGGTCCAACTAATGAAAAACTGTTTTTT. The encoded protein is CASSPTQGPTNEKLFF.

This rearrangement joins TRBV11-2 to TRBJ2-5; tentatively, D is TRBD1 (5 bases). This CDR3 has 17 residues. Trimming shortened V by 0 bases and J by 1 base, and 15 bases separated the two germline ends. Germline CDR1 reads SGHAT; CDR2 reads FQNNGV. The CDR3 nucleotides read TGTGCCAGCAGCTTAGAGGACATTGATAAGGTCCAAGAGACCCAGTACTTC. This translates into CASSLEDIDKVQETQYF.

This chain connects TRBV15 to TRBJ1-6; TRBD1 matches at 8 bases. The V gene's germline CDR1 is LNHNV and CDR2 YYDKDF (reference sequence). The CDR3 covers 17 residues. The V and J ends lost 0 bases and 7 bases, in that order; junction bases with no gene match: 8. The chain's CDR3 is CATSRDRWGQANSPLHF. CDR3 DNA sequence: TGTGCCACCAGCAGAGATCGGTGGGGACAGGCAAATTCACCCCTCCACTTT.

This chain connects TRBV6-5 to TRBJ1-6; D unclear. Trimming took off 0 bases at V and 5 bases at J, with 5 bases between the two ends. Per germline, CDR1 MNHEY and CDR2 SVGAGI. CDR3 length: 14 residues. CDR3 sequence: CASSYSQNNSPLHF. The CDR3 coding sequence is TGTGCCAGCAGTTACTCACAAAATAATTCACCCCTCCACTTT.

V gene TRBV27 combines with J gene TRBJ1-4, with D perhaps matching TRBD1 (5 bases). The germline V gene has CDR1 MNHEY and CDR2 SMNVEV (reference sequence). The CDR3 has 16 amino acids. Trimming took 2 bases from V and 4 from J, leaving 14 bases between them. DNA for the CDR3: TGTGCCAGCAGTTTAAAATCGGACATCTATAATGAAAAACTGTTTTTT. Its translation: CASSLKSDIYNEKLFF. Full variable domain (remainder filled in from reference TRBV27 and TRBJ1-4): EAQVTQNPRYLITVTGKKLTVTCSQNMNHEYMSWYRQDPGLGLRQIYYSMNVEVTDKGDVPEGYKVSRKEKRNFPLILESPSPNQTSLYFCASSLKSDIYNEKLFFGSGTQLSVL.

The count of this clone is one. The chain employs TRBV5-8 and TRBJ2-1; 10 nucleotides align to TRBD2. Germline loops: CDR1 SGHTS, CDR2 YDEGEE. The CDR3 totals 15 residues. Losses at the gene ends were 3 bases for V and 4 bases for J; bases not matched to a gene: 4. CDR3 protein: CASSSAGGPYNEQFF. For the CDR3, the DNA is TGTGCCAGCAGCTCAGCGGGGGGGCCTTACAATGAGCAGTTCTTC.